This T cell receptor (beta chain) appears in the sequencing data of a study of T cells in Graves' hyperthyroidism and ophthalmopathy (dated by TCRdb to about 2019). Looking at the study overall: Peripheral blood was sampled at the time of initial diagnosis, prior to any treatment. After blood sampling, hyperthyroidism patients were treated with methimazole at a starting dose of 30 mg daily, and ophthalmopathy patients were treated with high-dose intravenous methylprednisolone. An independent validation cohort of 18 to 20 hyperthyroidism patients and approximately 16 patients who later progressed to ophthalmopathy tested prospective prediction of ophthalmopathy. In several Graves' hyperthyroidism patients, the study also compared T-cell repertoires from thyroid tissue with T-cell repertoires from blood. TCR Vbeta CDR3 sequencing of 130 to 150 peripheral blood samples (roughly 41 ophthalmopathy, about 75 hyperthyroidism and some 17 progressor patients) is reported in the paper. The roughly 94 discovery patients were randomly divided into training and test sets at a 7:3 ratio. A discovery cohort of roughly 100 patients, 43 with Graves' ophthalmopathy and fewer than 65 with stable Graves' hyperthyroidism, was used to find distinguishing TCR V-J signatures. Overall results and qualifications from the work: In validation, the model predicted progression to ophthalmopathy with 55% to 71% sensitivity and about 73% specificity, a median of 6.5 months before onset. No statistical method was used to fix the sample size in advance, and group allocation was not hidden from the investigators. In cross-validation, a model built on a 13 V-J signature told ophthalmopathy apart from stable hyperthyroidism with 85% to 90% sensitivity and roughly 81% specificity, and in testing the same model reached 80%/75%. Most expanded thyroid clonotypes (frequency above 0.001) were also found in blood, which suggests that blood repertoires may mirror thyroid immune responses.

Stable Graves' hyperthyroidism was defined as the absence of progression to ophthalmopathy over 18 months of follow-up. The hyperthyroidism patients were between 18 and 65 years old and newly diagnosed, with a disease duration of less than 2 months. Any patient with an uncontrolled infection, another autoimmune disease, pregnancy or lactation was excluded. Clinical symptoms, serum thyroxine and TRAb, thyroid ultrasound, and orbital computed tomography formed the basis for the diagnoses. PBMCs were isolated from approximately 10 ml of fresh peripheral blood by Ficoll-Paque density gradient centrifugation. Total RNA was extracted using Trizol reagent, and RNA quality was assessed on an Agilent 2100 Bioanalyzer. Measured from the cysteine to the phenylalanine, the CDR3 is 15 residues long. This entry keeps only the CDR3 DNA: 45 bases, framed from base 1. V lost 5 bases and J lost 4 bases; the stretch between them is 16 bases long. Per the germline V gene, SGHVS is the CDR1 and FQNEAQ is the CDR2.

Comments on this clonotype: No cognate antigen has been identified for it. The sample holds no much larger clone one base away, and base qualities are not on file.

TCR beta CDR3 regions were amplified from RNA transcripts. For the first round of RT-PCR on the TCR CDR3, the HTBI primer set was used together with the Qiagen OneStep RT-PCR kit. The libraries were constructed in a second round of multiplex PCR and then size-selected and purified. Paired-end sequencing of the libraries was performed with 100 bp reads on an Illumina HiSeq2000. The authors processed their data as follows. SOAPnuke was used to process the raw data, removing reads that contained adapters or uncalled bases, had a mean Phred below 15, or lacked an exact match to the constant primer or identifier. High-quality paired reads were merged with COPE v1.2.5, and unique nucleotide sequences were defined as clonotypes. MiTCR v1.1 was used to align the clonotypes against IMGT TRBV, TRBD and TRBJ reference segments. Only V-J combinations with frequency above 0.0001, covering approximately 99% of repertoires, were analysed. The TCS score was defined as F50 (clonal expansion) divided by E x V (chaos), with BLOSUM62-based TCRdist calculated between CDR3 peptides within each V-J. Welch's t-statistics and random forest reduced 514 V-J features to around 14, which were used in a naive Bayes classifier (R e1071). In TCRdb, the public reads were trimmed at Q25 with fastp and aligned with MiXCR, with productive beta chains retained. Rows merge per CDR3 protein into single entries with the most common DNA and genes. TCRdb assigned the V and J calls; the authors' analysis was not used. This sample holds about 510,000 distinct CDR3 sequences; about 15% were observed only once. The top ten clonotypes cover about 15% of the sample.

The chain was built from TRBV7-8 and TRBJ2-3; the D segment could be TRBD2, given 7 matching bases. This receptor was taken from a woman in her thirties or forties with Graves' hyperthyroidism. Sequenced: blood. CDR3 protein: CASSLGGGLADTQYF. The DNA reads as follows: TGTGCCAGCAGCCTAGGGGGGGGGCTGGCAGATACGCAGTATTTT.